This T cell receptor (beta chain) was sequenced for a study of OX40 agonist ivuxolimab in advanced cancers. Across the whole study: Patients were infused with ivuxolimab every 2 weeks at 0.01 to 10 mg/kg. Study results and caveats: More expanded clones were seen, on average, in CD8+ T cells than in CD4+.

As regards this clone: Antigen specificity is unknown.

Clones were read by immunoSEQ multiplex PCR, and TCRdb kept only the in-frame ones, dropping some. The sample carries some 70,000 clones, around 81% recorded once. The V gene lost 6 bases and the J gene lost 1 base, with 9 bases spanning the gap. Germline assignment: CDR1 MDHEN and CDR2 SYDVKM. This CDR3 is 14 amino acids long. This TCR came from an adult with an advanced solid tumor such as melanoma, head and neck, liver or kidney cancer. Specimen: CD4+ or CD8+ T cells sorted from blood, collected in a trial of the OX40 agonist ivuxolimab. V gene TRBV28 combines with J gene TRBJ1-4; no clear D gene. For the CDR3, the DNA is TGTGCCAGCAGCCCTGAAGGAACTAATGAAAAACTGTTTTTT. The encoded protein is CASSPEGTNEKLFF.